This T cell receptor beta chain was found in a study of graft-versus-host responses after intestinal transplantation. Study-level information: All recipients were transplanted with multivisceral, liver-intestinal, or isolated intestinal grafts. Induction using anti-thymocyte globulin, followed by tacrolimus and steroids for 2 to 4 years, was given to all recipients.

Only in-frame clones appear in the TCRdb table, and some are missing; sequencing was by immunoSEQ multiplex PCR. The table includes 25,000 or so clones, roughly 82% detected once. Germline V gene sequence: CDR1 MNHNS, CDR2 SASEGT. The germline V and J ends were trimmed by 7 bases and 4 bases, with 7 bases remaining between them. The CDR3 extends over 11 amino acids. Findings and limits, study-wide: The recipient marrow held GvH clones, and some of them showed up first in ileum or blood.

A note on this clone: The antigen is unknown.

The receptor's source is a human donor who received an intestinal transplant. The rearrangement uses TRBV6-1 and TRBJ1-1; D not certain. Sequenced here: unstimulated CD4+ T cells sorted from spleen or lymph node cells, sampled before intestinal transplant. The CDR3 reads CASKLSTEAFF. In DNA, the CDR3 is TGTGCCAGCAAGTTGAGCACTGAAGCTTTCTTT.